The 4 T cell receptor beta chains below were found in one sample sequenced in a study of OX40 agonist ivuxolimab in advanced cancers. Repertoires were generated with immunoSEQ multiplex PCR, while TCRdb's copy carries only in-frame clones and drops some. The data show tens of thousands of clones, with 75% to 90% seen just once and under 1% held by the top ten. The material sequenced was CD4+ or CD8+ T cells sorted from blood, taken in a trial of the OX40 agonist ivuxolimab. The receptor set was obtained from an adult with an advanced solid tumor such as melanoma, head and neck, liver or kidney cancer.

V and J are TRBV30 and TRBJ1-6; no firm D call. CDR3 size: 17 residues. V shed 1 base and J shed 0 bases, with 13 bases lying between them. CDR1 is GTSNPN, CDR2 SVGIG, per germline (reference sequence). The CDR3 bases are TGTGCCTGGAGTGCTACTCTCCTGAGCTCCTATAATTCACCCCTCCACTTT. Translating it yields CAWSATLLSSYNSPLHF.

V is TRBV5-1 and J is TRBJ2-7, with TRBD2 as a possible D gene (6 bases). The CDR3 totals 15 residues. Germline V gene lookup returns CDR1 SGHRS and CDR2 YFSETQ. V lost 0 bases and J 2 bases, leaving 12 bases between the germline ends. CDR3 region: CASSLGASDTYEQYF. Here the CDR3 DNA reads TGCGCCAGCAGCTTGGGCGCTAGCGACACCTACGAGCAGTACTTC.

This clone was counted once. This same CDR3 is encoded by further DNA sequences in the sample. The rearrangement joins TRBV6-1 to TRBJ2-1; 8 positions agree with TRBD1. Germline V gives CDR1 MNHNS, CDR2 SASEGT. With 3 bases clipped from V and 4 bases from J, the junction kept 2 bases outside the gene matches. This CDR3 region has 14 residues. CDR3 sequence: CASSDRGRYNEQFF. The CDR3 nucleotides are TGTGCCAGCAGTGACAGGGGGCGATACAATGAGCAGTTCTTC.

This clone was picked up one time. The rearrangement uses TRBV6-1 and TRBJ1-3; TRBD1 matches at 7 bases. Germline CDR1 reads MNHNS; CDR2 reads SASEGT. The junction had 3 bases not matched to a gene; V was cut back by 4 bases and J by 0 bases. The CDR3 has 15 amino acids. The CDR3 here is CASSGDSSSGNTIYF. The CDR3 nucleotides are TGTGCCAGCAGTGGGGACAGCAGCTCTGGAAACACCATATATTTT.